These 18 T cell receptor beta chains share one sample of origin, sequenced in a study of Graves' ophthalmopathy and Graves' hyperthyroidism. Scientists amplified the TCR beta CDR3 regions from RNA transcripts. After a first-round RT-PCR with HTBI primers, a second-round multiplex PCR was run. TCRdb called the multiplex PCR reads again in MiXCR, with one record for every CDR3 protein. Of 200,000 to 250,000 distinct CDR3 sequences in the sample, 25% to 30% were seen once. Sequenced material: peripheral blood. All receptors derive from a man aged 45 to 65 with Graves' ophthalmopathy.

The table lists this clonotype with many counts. CDR3 residues: CASSQVVGSQGVYEQYF. CDR3 nucleotide sequence: TGCGCCAGCAGCCAAGTAGTGGGGAGTCAGGGGGTTTACGAGCAGTACTTC. The chain couples TRBV4-1 to TRBJ2-7, with 7 bases aligning to TRBD1. The V gene end was trimmed by 1 base and the J gene end by 4 bases; junction bases not matched to a gene: 13. CDR1 MGHRA and CDR2 YSYEKL come from the germline V gene. The CDR3 loop spans 17 amino acids.

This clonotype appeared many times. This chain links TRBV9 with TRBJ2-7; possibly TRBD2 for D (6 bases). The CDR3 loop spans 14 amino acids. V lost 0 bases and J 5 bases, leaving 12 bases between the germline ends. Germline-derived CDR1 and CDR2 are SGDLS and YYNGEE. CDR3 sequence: CASSVDGGKDEQYF. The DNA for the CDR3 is TGTGCCAGCAGCGTAGACGGGGGTAAGGACGAGCAGTACTTC.

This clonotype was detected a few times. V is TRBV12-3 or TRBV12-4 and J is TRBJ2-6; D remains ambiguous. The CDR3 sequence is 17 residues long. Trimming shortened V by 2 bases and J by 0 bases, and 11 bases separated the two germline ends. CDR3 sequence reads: CASSLIGLRSGANVLTF. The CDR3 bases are TGTGCCAGCAGTTTAATCGGCCTGCGCTCTGGGGCCAACGTCCTGACTTTC.

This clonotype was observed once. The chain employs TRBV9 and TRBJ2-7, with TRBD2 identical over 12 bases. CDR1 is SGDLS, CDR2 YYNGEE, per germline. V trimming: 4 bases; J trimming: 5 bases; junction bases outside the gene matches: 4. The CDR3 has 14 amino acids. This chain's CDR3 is CASSPWTSGNEQYF. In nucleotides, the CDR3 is TGTGCCAGCAGCCCTTGGACTAGCGGGAACGAGCAGTACTTC.

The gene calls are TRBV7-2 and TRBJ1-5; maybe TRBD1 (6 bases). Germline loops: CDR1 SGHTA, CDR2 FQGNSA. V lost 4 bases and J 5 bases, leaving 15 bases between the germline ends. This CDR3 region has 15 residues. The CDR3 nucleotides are TGTGCCAGCAGCTCTAACGGACAGAAAGATCAGCCCCAGCATTTT. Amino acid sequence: CASSSNGQKDQPQHF.

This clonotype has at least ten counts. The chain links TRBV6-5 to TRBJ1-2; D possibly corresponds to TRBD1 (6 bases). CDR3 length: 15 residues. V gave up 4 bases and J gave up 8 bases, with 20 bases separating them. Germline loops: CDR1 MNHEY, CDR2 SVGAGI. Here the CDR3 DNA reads TGTGCCAGCAGTTCCTCGGACAAACAGGGCGGAGGCTACACCTTC. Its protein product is CASSSSDKQGGGYTF.

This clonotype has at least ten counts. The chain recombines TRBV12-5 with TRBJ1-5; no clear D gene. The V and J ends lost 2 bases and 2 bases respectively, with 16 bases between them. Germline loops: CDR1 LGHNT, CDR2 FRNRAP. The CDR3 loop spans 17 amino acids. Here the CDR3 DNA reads TGTGCTAGTGGTTTGCCCCCTGTCGAGGGTGGCAATCAGCCCCAGCATTTT. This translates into CASGLPPVEGGNQPQHF.

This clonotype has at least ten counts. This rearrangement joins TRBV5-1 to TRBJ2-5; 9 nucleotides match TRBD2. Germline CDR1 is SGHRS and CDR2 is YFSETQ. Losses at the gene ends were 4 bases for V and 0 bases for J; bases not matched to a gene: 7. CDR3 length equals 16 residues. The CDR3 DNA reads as TGCGCCAGCAGCCTGGGGGCTAGCGGGGACCAAGAGACCCAGTACTTC. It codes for CASSLGASGDQETQYF.

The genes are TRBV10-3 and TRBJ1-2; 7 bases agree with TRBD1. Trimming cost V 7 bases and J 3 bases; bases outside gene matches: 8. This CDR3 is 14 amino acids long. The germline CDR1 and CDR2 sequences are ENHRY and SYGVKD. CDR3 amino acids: CAITTTGRDYGYTF. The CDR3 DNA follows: TGTGCCATCACCACGACAGGGAGAGACTATGGCTACACCTTC.

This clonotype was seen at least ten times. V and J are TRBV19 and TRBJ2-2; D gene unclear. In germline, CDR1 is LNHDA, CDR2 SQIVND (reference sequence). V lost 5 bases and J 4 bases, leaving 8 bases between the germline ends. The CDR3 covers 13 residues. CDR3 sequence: CASSSAVTGELFF. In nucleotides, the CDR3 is TGTGCCAGTAGTTCCGCGGTCACCGGGGAGCTGTTTTTT.

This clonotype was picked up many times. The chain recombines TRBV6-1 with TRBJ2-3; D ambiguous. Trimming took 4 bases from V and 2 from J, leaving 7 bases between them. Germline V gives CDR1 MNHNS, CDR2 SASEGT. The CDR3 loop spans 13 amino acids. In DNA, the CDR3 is TGTGCCAGCAGTGTCCCTTTCACAGATACGCAGTATTTT. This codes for CASSVPFTDTQYF.

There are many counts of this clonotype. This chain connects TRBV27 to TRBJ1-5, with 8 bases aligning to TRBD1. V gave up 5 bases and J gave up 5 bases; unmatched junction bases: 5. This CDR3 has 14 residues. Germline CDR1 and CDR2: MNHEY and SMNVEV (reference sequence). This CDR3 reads CASSPQGDDQPQHF. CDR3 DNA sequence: TGTGCCAGCAGTCCACAGGGGGACGATCAGCCCCAGCATTTT.

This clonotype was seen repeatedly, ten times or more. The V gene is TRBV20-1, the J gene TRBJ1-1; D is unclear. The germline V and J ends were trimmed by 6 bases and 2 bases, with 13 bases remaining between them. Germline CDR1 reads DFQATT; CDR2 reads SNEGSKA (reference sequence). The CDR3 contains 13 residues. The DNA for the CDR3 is TGCAGTGCGCTAGGACCACGCAACACTGAAGCTTTCTTT. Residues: CSALGPRNTEAFF.

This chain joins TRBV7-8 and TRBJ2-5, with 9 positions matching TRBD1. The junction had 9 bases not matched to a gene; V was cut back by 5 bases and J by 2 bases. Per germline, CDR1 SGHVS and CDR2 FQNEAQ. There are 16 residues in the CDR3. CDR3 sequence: CASSLRQGVVQETQYF. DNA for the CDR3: TGTGCCAGCAGCCTGAGACAGGGGGTAGTTCAAGAGACCCAGTACTTC.

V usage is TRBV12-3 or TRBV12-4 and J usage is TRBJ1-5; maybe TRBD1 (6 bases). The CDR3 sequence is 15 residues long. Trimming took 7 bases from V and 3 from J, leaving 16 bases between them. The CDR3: CASTDGQFANQPQHF. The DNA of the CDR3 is TGTGCCAGCACCGACGGACAGTTCGCCAATCAGCCCCAGCATTTT.

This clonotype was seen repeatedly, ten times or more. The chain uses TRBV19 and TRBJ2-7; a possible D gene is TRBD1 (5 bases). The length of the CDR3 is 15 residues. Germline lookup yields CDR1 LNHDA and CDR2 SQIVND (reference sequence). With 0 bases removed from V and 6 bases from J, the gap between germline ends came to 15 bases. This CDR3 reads CASSIDQGTSIEQYF. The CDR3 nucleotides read TGTGCCAGTAGTATAGATCAGGGCACCTCTATCGAGCAGTACTTC. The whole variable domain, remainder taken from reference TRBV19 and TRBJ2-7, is DGGITQSPKYLFRKEGQNVTLSCEQNLNHDAMYWYRQDPGQGLRLIYYSQIVNDFQKGDIAEGYSVSREKKESFPLTVTSAQKNPTAFYLCASSIDQGTSIEQYFGPGTRLTVT.

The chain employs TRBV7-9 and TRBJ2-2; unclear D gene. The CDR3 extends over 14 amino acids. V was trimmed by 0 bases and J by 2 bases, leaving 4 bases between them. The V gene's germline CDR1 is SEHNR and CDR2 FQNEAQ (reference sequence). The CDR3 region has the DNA TGTGCCAGCAGCTTAGCGTCAAACACCGGGGAGCTGTTTTTT. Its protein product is CASSLASNTGELFF.

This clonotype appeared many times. CDR3 in amino acids: CASSFWEGNTAFF. DNA of the CDR3: TGTGCCAGCAGTTTCTGGGAGGGGAACACTGCTTTCTTT. The chain carries TRBV12-3 or TRBV12-4 and TRBJ1-1, with D tentatively TRBD1 (5 bases). The CDR3 has 13 residues. V lost 3 bases and J lost 11, with 16 bases in between.